Sequencing of this T cell receptor beta chain was carried out in a study of PD-1 blockade in classical Hodgkin lymphoma. Noted time point: cycle 4 day 1 (C4D1), after more than five weeks of nivolumab. In every patient, relapse followed autologous stem cell transplantation, while exposure to brentuximab vedotin differed. Best response was recorded as complete response, partial response or progressive disease. Profiled with immunoSEQ multiplex PCR; TCRdb holds only in-frame clones, not every one. The sample has 20,000 to 25,000 clones, over 65% seen once; the top ten hold around a fifth. Note on this clone: Its matching antigen is unknown.

Findings and caveats of the study: Exclusion was applied to patients who started nivolumab under 1 year after ASCT.

This clonotype was obtained from a human donor with classical Hodgkin lymphoma. The sequencing here drew on peripheral blood mononuclear cells (PBMCs), taken before the fourth cycle of nivolumab.

The CDR3 DNA is TGTGCCTGGATGGCGCGTTCCTACGAGCAGTACTTC. Translated, it gives CAWMARSYEQYF. The chain uses TRBV30 and TRBJ2-7, with D uncertain. Trimming removed 4 bases at V and 1 base at J, with 8 bases between. Germline V gene sequence: CDR1 GTSNPN, CDR2 SVGIG (reference sequence). The CDR3 consists of 12 residues.